This is a list of T cell receptor beta chains from one sample in a study of T cells in Graves' hyperthyroidism and ophthalmopathy. Each CDR3 protein is one row after TCRdb ran MiXCR on the multiplex PCR reads. The data hold about 640,000 distinct CDR3 sequences, with 20% to 25% observed a single time. The material sequenced was blood. Receptor source: a man aged 25-40 years with Graves' ophthalmopathy. The CDR3 runs from the conserved cysteine through the conserved F or W. A D gene is named only where the DNA matches it firmly. Not every row has a clone size; where given, it reads once, few, many or a size class.

cdr3_length j_call clone_size v_call d_call cdr3_aa cdr3_nt
12 TRBJ2-1 NA TRBV5-1 TRBD1 CASSQGTGGQFF TGCGCCAGCAGCCAAGGGACAGGCGGGCAGTTCTTC
16 TRBJ2-7 NA TRBV19 TRBD2 CASSIEGLADSYEQYF TGTGCCAGTAGTATAGAGGGACTAGCGGACTCCTACGAGCAGTACTTC
15 TRBJ2-7 many TRBV28 TRBD1 CASSYRDRGTYEQYF TGTGCCAGCAGTTACCGGGACAGGGGGACCTACGAGCAGTACTTC
16 TRBJ2-1 NA TRBV14 NA CASSQDRLISYNEQFF TGTGCCAGCAGCCAAGATCGTCTAATCTCCTACAATGAGCAGTTCTTC
14 TRBJ1-4 many TRBV12-3/TRBV12-4 TRBD1 CASRRTGAGEKLFF TGTGCCAGCAGAAGGACAGGGGCGGGGGAAAAACTGTTTTTT
16 TRBJ2-3 many TRBV20-1 TRBD2 CSAPGLAGGMGDTQYF TGCAGTGCACCGGGACTAGCGGGAGGGATGGGAGATACGCAGTATTTT
17 TRBJ2-5 few TRBV11-3 TRBD1 CASSQSYRDRGQETQYF TGTGCCAGCAGCCAATCCTACCGGGACAGGGGCCAAGAGACCCAGTACTTC
16 TRBJ2-2 NA TRBV9 TRBD1 CASSSTGTANTGELFF TGTGCCAGCAGCTCCACCGGGACAGCGAACACCGGGGAGCTGTTTTTT
19 TRBJ1-6 NA TRBV7-9 NA CASSPRRRATGPDNSPLHF TGTGCCAGCAGCCCTCGAAGGCGGGCCACAGGTCCGGATAATTCACCCCTTCACTTT
13 TRBJ2-1 many TRBV20-1 NA CSARVRGLNEQFF TGCAGTGCTAGAGTCAGGGGTTTGAATGAGCAGTTCTTC
15 TRBJ2-2 few TRBV28 TRBD1 CASTLMGTERGELFF TGTGCCAGCACCTTAATGGGGACAGAAAGAGGGGAGCTGTTTTTT